The rows below give T cell receptor beta chains drawn from one sample of a study of tumor and adjacent non-tumor tissue in lung cancer. TCRdb re-analysed the multiplex PCR reads in MiXCR, keeping a single row per CDR3 protein. The sample shows 65,000 to 90,000 distinct CDR3 sequences, around 70% of them seen only once. The sample taken for sequencing was lung tumor tissue. The receptors stem from a woman in her seventies with non-small cell lung cancer. CDR3s include the opening cysteine and the closing phenylalanine or tryptophan. Fields, in order: D gene, clone size, CDR3 length, J gene, V gene, CDR3 DNA, CDR3 protein. The D gene is left open where the match is weak. Where a row states a size, it is once, few, many or the class of an expanded clone; other rows omit it.

d_gene: NA; abundance: many; len: 12; j_gene: TRBJ1-2; v_gene: TRBV28; CDR3nt: TGTGCCAGCAGTGGGGACCTGTATGGCTACACCTTC; CDR3aa: CASSGDLYGYTF
d_gene: NA; abundance: NA; len: 13; j_gene: TRBJ2-5; v_gene: TRBV6-1; CDR3nt: TGTGTCAGCAGCGAAGACAGGTCCGAGACCCAGTACTTC; CDR3aa: CVSSEDRSETQYF
d_gene: NA; abundance: NA; len: 14; j_gene: TRBJ1-2; v_gene: TRBV11-1; CDR3nt: TGTGCCAACAGTCATTCGGTATTTGGCTATGGCTACACCTTC; CDR3aa: CANSHSVFGYGYTF
d_gene: NA; abundance: NA; len: 15; j_gene: TRBJ1-1; v_gene: TRBV29-1; CDR3nt: TGCAGCCTCAGGTTATGGACAGAGACGAACACTGAAGCTTTCTTT; CDR3aa: CSLRLWTETNTEAFF
d_gene: NA; abundance: NA; len: 16; j_gene: TRBJ2-5; v_gene: TRBV6-5; CDR3nt: TGTGCCAACAGTAACCCCTCGGGAGAAGGAAAGGAGACCCAGCACTTC; CDR3aa: CANSNPSGEGKETQHF
d_gene: TRBD1; abundance: NA; len: 14; j_gene: TRBJ2-1; v_gene: TRBV18; CDR3nt: TGTGCCAGCTCACCACCGGGACAGCCGAGTCAGCAGTTCTTC; CDR3aa: CASSPPGQPSQQFF
d_gene: NA; abundance: NA; len: 13; j_gene: TRBJ1-1; v_gene: TRBV14; CDR3nt: TGTGCTAGCAGCCGGGTTTTGGACACTGAAGCTTTCTTT; CDR3aa: CASSRVLDTEAFF
d_gene: TRBD1; abundance: NA; len: 13; j_gene: TRBJ2-1; v_gene: TRBV29-1; CDR3nt: TGCAACGGGGAGACAGGGTCGTGGAGTGAGCAGTTCTTC; CDR3aa: CNGETGSWSEQFF
d_gene: TRBD2; abundance: NA; len: 13; j_gene: TRBJ2-5; v_gene: TRBV6-5; CDR3nt: TGTGCCGGTTTCCCTAGCGGGTGGGAGACCCAGTACTTC; CDR3aa: CAGFPSGWETQYF
d_gene: NA; abundance: NA; len: 14; j_gene: TRBJ1-5; v_gene: TRBV11-2; CDR3nt: TGTGCCAGCAGCCAAAGGGCGGTCAATCAGCCCCAGCATTTT; CDR3aa: CASSQRAVNQPQHF
d_gene: TRBD2; abundance: NA; len: 15; j_gene: TRBJ2-1; v_gene: TRBV5-1; CDR3nt: TGCGCCAGCAGCATTGGACTAGCGGGAGCCGATGATCAGTTCTTC; CDR3aa: CASSIGLAGADDQFF
d_gene: NA; abundance: NA; len: 14; j_gene: TRBJ2-7; v_gene: TRBV6-5; CDR3nt: TGTGCAAGCAGCCCCGGGTCGGGGGCCTGCGAGCAGTACTTC; CDR3aa: CASSPGSGACEQYF
d_gene: TRBD1; abundance: medium-sized; len: 15; j_gene: TRBJ1-3; v_gene: TRBV6-5; CDR3nt: TGTGCCAGCGGACCCCAGGGGGCGCGGGGAAACACCATATATTTT; CDR3aa: CASGPQGARGNTIYF
d_gene: NA; abundance: NA; len: 15; j_gene: TRBJ2-1; v_gene: TRBV4-1; CDR3nt: TGCGCCAGCAGCCACCTGACGGGGTCGCACTATGAGCAGTTCTTC; CDR3aa: CASSHLTGSHYEQFF
d_gene: NA; abundance: NA; len: 12; j_gene: TRBJ1-2; v_gene: TRBV20-1; CDR3nt: TGCAGTCCCAACGGGGAGGGTTGGGGCTACACCTTC; CDR3aa: CSPNGEGWGYTF
d_gene: NA; abundance: NA; len: 15; j_gene: TRBJ1-1; v_gene: TRBV5-1; CDR3nt: TGCGCCAGCACCCTAGTCGGGGACCCGGGCACTGAAGCTTTCTTT; CDR3aa: CASTLVGDPGTEAFF
d_gene: TRBD1; abundance: NA; len: 13; j_gene: TRBJ2-7; v_gene: TRBV28; CDR3nt: TGTGCCAGCTCCTCGGGACAGGCCTACGTGCAGTACTTC; CDR3aa: CASSSGQAYVQYF
d_gene: NA; abundance: NA; len: 12; j_gene: TRBJ2-1; v_gene: TRBV7-8; CDR3nt: TGTGTCAGCAGACGGGACCTTAATGAGCAGTTCTTC; CDR3aa: CVSRRDLNEQFF
d_gene: NA; abundance: few; len: 14; j_gene: TRBJ2-1; v_gene: TRBV5-1; CDR3nt: TGCGCCAGCAGCCTTCGTGCAGGGCCAAATGAGCAGTTCTTC; CDR3aa: CASSLRAGPNEQFF
d_gene: NA; abundance: many; len: 14; j_gene: TRBJ2-5; v_gene: TRBV4-2; CDR3nt: TGTGCCAGCAGCCAAGCTCCGTACCAAGAGACCCAGTACTTC; CDR3aa: CASSQAPYQETQYF
d_gene: NA; abundance: NA; len: 13; j_gene: TRBJ2-3; v_gene: TRBV29-1; CDR3nt: TGCAGCCTTCACCCCAAGAGCACAGGTACGCAGTATTTT; CDR3aa: CSLHPKSTGTQYF
d_gene: NA; abundance: NA; len: 13; j_gene: TRBJ2-1; v_gene: TRBV11-2; CDR3nt: TGTGCCAGCAGCTTATTCCACGACTATGAGCAGTTCTTC; CDR3aa: CASSLFHDYEQFF
d_gene: NA; abundance: NA; len: 14; j_gene: TRBJ2-1; v_gene: TRBV7-3; CDR3nt: TGTGCCAGCAGCCTCATAGGGGGTAAGGATGAGCAGTTCTTC; CDR3aa: CASSLIGGKDEQFF
d_gene: TRBD2; abundance: few; len: 16; j_gene: TRBJ2-2; v_gene: TRBV5-5; CDR3nt: TGTGCCAGCAGCCCTCAACCGGGACTAGCGATCGGGGAGCTGTTTTTT; CDR3aa: CASSPQPGLAIGELFF
d_gene: NA; abundance: few; len: 13; j_gene: TRBJ1-1; v_gene: TRBV29-1; CDR3nt: TGCAGCGTGGCGCGGGGAAAAGGCACTGGAGCCTTCTTT; CDR3aa: CSVARGKGTGAFF
d_gene: NA; abundance: NA; len: 13; j_gene: TRBJ2-5; v_gene: TRBV12-3/TRBV12-4; CDR3nt: TGTGTCAGCAGTGGCGGGGTTAAAGATACCCAGTACTTC; CDR3aa: CVSSGGVKDTQYF
d_gene: NA; abundance: NA; len: 15; j_gene: TRBJ2-1; v_gene: TRBV10-3; CDR3nt: TGTGCCATCAGTCGAGGGGAGGGGGAAAGCAATGAGCAGATCTTC; CDR3aa: CAISRGEGESNEQIF
d_gene: NA; abundance: few; len: 14; j_gene: TRBJ1-2; v_gene: TRBV6-1; CDR3nt: TGTGCCAGCAGTGCGAACAGGGATGATCGGGGCTACACCTTC; CDR3aa: CASSANRDDRGYTF
d_gene: NA; abundance: NA; len: 14; j_gene: TRBJ1-2; v_gene: TRBV6-5; CDR3nt: TGTGCAAGCAATTACCAGGGTGGGAACTATGGCTACACCTTC; CDR3aa: CASNYQGGNYGYTF
d_gene: NA; abundance: NA; len: 12; j_gene: TRBJ1-1; v_gene: TRBV29-1; CDR3nt: TGCAGCGTTGGGTTTCCGGGGACTGAAGCTTTCTTT; CDR3aa: CSVGFPGTEAFF
d_gene: NA; abundance: many; len: 14; j_gene: TRBJ1-2; v_gene: TRBV29-1; CDR3nt: TGCAGCGTTGAAGATCGACGGGGGAGCTATGGCTACACCTTC; CDR3aa: CSVEDRRGSYGYTF
d_gene: TRBD1; abundance: once; len: 15; j_gene: TRBJ1-3; v_gene: TRBV11-2; CDR3nt: TGTGCCAGCAGAGGGCGTCAGGGGGCTGGAAACACCATATATTTT; CDR3aa: CASRGRQGAGNTIYF
d_gene: NA; abundance: NA; len: 13; j_gene: TRBJ2-3; v_gene: TRBV29-1; CDR3nt: TGTAGCGCTGAAGGTGGTCGAACAGATACGCAGTATTTT; CDR3aa: CSAEGGRTDTQYF
d_gene: NA; abundance: NA; len: 15; j_gene: TRBJ2-7; v_gene: TRBV12-3/TRBV12-4; CDR3nt: TGTCCCATCAGTCCGAGACAAGGAGTTCCCTACGAGCAGTACTTC; CDR3aa: CPISPRQGVPYEQYF
d_gene: NA; abundance: many; len: 15; j_gene: TRBJ2-3; v_gene: TRBV5-6; CDR3nt: TGTGCCAGCGGCGCGGGTCTAGCGAGCACAGATACGCAGTATTTT; CDR3aa: CASGAGLASTDTQYF
d_gene: NA; abundance: many; len: 15; j_gene: TRBJ2-3; v_gene: TRBV7-9; CDR3nt: TGTGCCAGCAGCTTAGCGCAGGGGTCCTCAGATACGCAGTATTTT; CDR3aa: CASSLAQGSSDTQYF
d_gene: TRBD2; abundance: many; len: 15; j_gene: TRBJ2-4; v_gene: TRBV20-1; CDR3nt: TGCAGTGCTCCCCGGGGCGGGAGGGCCAAAAACATTCAGTACTTC; CDR3aa: CSAPRGGRAKNIQYF
d_gene: NA; abundance: NA; len: 13; j_gene: TRBJ1-2; v_gene: TRBV29-1; CDR3nt: TGCAGCGCTGTAGATCAAGGGGAGAGGGGCTACACCTTC; CDR3aa: CSAVDQGERGYTF
d_gene: NA; abundance: NA; len: 15; j_gene: TRBJ2-1; v_gene: TRBV6-5; CDR3nt: TGTGCCAGCAATCGACGGCTAAGCGGCTACAATGAGGAATTCTTC; CDR3aa: CASNRRLSGYNEEFF
d_gene: NA; abundance: many; len: 13; j_gene: TRBJ1-5; v_gene: TRBV5-5; CDR3nt: TGTGCCAGCAGCCCGACTGTCAATCAGCCCCAGCATTTT; CDR3aa: CASSPTVNQPQHF
d_gene: NA; abundance: NA; len: 15; j_gene: TRBJ2-7; v_gene: TRBV11-3; CDR3nt: TGTGCCATCAGCTTAAGGTCATGGGGCACCTACGAGCAGTACTTC; CDR3aa: CAISLRSWGTYEQYF
d_gene: NA; abundance: medium-sized; len: 14; j_gene: TRBJ2-7; v_gene: TRBV5-1; CDR3nt: TGCGCCAGCAGCTTGGAGTTAGACTACTACGAGCAGTACTTC; CDR3aa: CASSLELDYYEQYF
d_gene: TRBD1; abundance: NA; len: 15; j_gene: TRBJ1-1; v_gene: TRBV6-6; CDR3nt: TGTGCCGGTAGCCCACGGACAGGGGTGAACACCGAAGCTTTCTTT; CDR3aa: CAGSPRTGVNTEAFF
d_gene: NA; abundance: NA; len: 13; j_gene: TRBJ1-2; v_gene: TRBV30; CDR3nt: TGTGCCTTCCCTCTGGAGTATGGCCACGGCTACACCTTC; CDR3aa: CAFPLEYGHGYTF
d_gene: TRBD1; abundance: NA; len: 18; j_gene: TRBJ2-5; v_gene: TRBV5-4; CDR3nt: TGTGCCAGTAGCACGGAGTCAGGGGGCGGGTTGGACCAAGAGACCCAGTACTTC; CDR3aa: CASSTESGGGLDQETQYF
d_gene: NA; abundance: few; len: 13; j_gene: TRBJ1-5; v_gene: TRBV25-1; CDR3nt: TGTGCCAGCAGCAGTGAACCCAATCAGCCCCAGCATTTT; CDR3aa: CASSSEPNQPQHF
d_gene: TRBD2; abundance: once; len: 15; j_gene: TRBJ2-1; v_gene: TRBV20-1; CDR3nt: TGCAGTGCTAGGGCCGGCGGGAGTGTCAACAATGAGCAGTTCTTC; CDR3aa: CSARAGGSVNNEQFF